A selection of T cell receptor beta chains follows, all from one sample in a study of CD8+ T cells in alopecia areata. Libraries were prepared by immunoSEQ multiplex PCR; TCRdb keeps only in-frame clonotypes and omits some of them. The table records 170,000 or so clones, around three fifths of them present only once. This sample comprised CD4+ T cells sorted from blood, obtained at week 0. The receptors here all came from a human donor with alopecia areata. CDR3s include the opening cysteine and the closing phenylalanine or tryptophan. A D gene is named only where the DNA matches it firmly. Expanded clones get a size class; other rows say once, few or many, or leave the size out.

abundance,d_gene,j_gene,v_gene,CDR3nt,CDR3aa
-,-,TRBJ2-1,TRBV25-1,TGTGCCAGCAGTCCAAAAACAGTTCCCATAAGGAATGAGCAGTTCTTC,CASSPKTVPIRNEQFF
-,TRBD1,TRBJ1-1,TRBV27,TGTGCCAGCAGTTCGGAGGCCAGGGGGCGGACTGAAGCTTTCTTT,CASSSEARGRTEAFF
-,-,TRBJ1-2,TRBV9,TGTGCCAGCAGCTTCGACAGGTCCGGCGGCTATGGCTACACCTTC,CASSFDRSGGYGYTF
-,TRBD2,TRBJ2-2,TRBV9,TGTGCCAGCAGCCCACGCGGACTAGCGAACACCGGGGAGCTGTTTTTT,CASSPRGLANTGELFF
-,-,TRBJ2-5,TRBV29-1,TGCAGCGCGGGGACGGCGGAGACCCAGTACTTC,CSAGTAETQYF
few,-,TRBJ1-1,TRBV7-2,TGTGCCAGCAGACCCGACAGGTTCACTGAAGCTTTCTTT,CASRPDRFTEAFF
few,-,TRBJ1-2,TRBV4-1,TGCGCCAGCAGCCAAGATAAGGCAGTCACCTACACCTTC,CASSQDKAVTYTF
-,-,TRBJ1-5,TRBV25-1,TGTGCCAGCAGTGAGGTAAAATTCAATCAGCCCCAGCATTTT,CASSEVKFNQPQHF
-,TRBD2,TRBJ2-1,TRBV7-2,TGTGCCAGCAGCCTATGGACTAGCGGGGGGCACAGCTCCTACAATGAGCAGTTCTTC,CASSLWTSGGHSSYNEQFF
-,-,TRBJ2-7,TRBV7-7,TGTGCTAGCAGCCCTCGCCTGGGGGAATCGTACGAGCAGTACTTC,CASSPRLGESYEQYF
-,-,TRBJ1-5,TRBV6-5,TGTGCCAGCAGTTACCGGGACAATCAGCCCCAGCATTTT,CASSYRDNQPQHF
few,TRBD1,TRBJ2-7,TRBV7-8,TGTGCCAGCAGCTTAGTTCAGGGGGTGGGTGAGCAGTACTTC,CASSLVQGVGEQYF
-,-,TRBJ1-2,TRBV6-5,TGTGCCAGCAGTTTAGGGGCCTCTAACTATGGCTACACCTTC,CASSLGASNYGYTF
-,-,TRBJ2-2,TRBV7-7,TGTGCCAGCAGGTCAGGGGTCGCCGGGGAGCTGTTTTTT,CASRSGVAGELFF
-,TRBD2,TRBJ2-3,TRBV9,TGTGCCAGCAGCGTAGGGGCGGGGGGCTCGGATACGCAGTATTTT,CASSVGAGGSDTQYF
few,TRBD1,TRBJ1-2,TRBV30,TGTGCCTGGAGTGTTGGACAGGGTGTTGGCTACACCTTC,CAWSVGQGVGYTF
few,TRBD1,TRBJ1-5,TRBV4-2,TGTGCCAGCAGCCAAGATATCGGGACAGGGTATAGCAATCAGCCCCAGCATTTT,CASSQDIGTGYSNQPQHF
-,TRBD1,TRBJ1-4,TRBV6-5,TGTGCCAGCAGCAACAGGGGGGCCATTAATGAAAAACTGTTTTTT,CASSNRGAINEKLFF
-,-,TRBJ2-5,TRBV29-1,TGCAGCGTTGCATTGAGGGGACGCGAGACCCAGTACTTC,CSVALRGRETQYF
few,-,TRBJ2-7,TRBV1,TGCACCAGCAGCCCTCCAAGGGGCCACCGTACCTACGAGCAGTACTTC,CTSSPPRGHRTYEQYF
-,-,TRBJ1-1,TRBV30,TGTGCCTGGAGTGCCTCCCTCGGGAGCCGAACTGAAGCTTTCTTT,CAWSASLGSRTEAFF